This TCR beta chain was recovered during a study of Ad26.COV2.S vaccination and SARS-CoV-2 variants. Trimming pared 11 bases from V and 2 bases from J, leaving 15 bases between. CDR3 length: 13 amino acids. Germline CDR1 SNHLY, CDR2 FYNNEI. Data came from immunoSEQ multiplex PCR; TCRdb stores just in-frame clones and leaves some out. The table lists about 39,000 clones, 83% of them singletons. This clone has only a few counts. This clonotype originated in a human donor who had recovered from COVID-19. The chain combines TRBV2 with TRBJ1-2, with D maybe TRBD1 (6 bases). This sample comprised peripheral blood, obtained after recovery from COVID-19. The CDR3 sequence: CARSDGQNYGYTF. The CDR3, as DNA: TGTGCCCGATCCGATGGACAGAACTATGGCTACACCTTC. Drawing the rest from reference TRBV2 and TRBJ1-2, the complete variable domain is EPEVTQTPSHQVTQMGQEVILRCVPISNHLYFYWYRQILGQKVEFLVSFYNNEISEKSEIFDDQFSVERPDGSNFTLKIRSTKLEDSAMYFCARSDGQNYGYTFGSGTRLTVV.